The 8 T cell receptor beta chains in this list originate from one sample, sequenced in a study of memory CD4+ T cells and cytomegalovirus serostatus. Single viable CD3+CD4+CD8-CD45RO+ cells were sorted as the memory CD4+ T cells. The data were produced by immunoSEQ multiplex PCR, yet TCRdb's version contains in-frame clones alone and is incomplete. This sample has about 46,000 clones, with under 80% found just once. The sequenced sample consisted of memory CD4+ T cells from blood. These receptors came from an adult in good health and CMV-seronegative.

Only one count was recorded for this clone. The rearrangement joins TRBV7-2 to TRBJ1-3, with TRBD1 matching 9 bases. The CDR3 totals 12 residues. Germline V gene data show CDR1 as SGHTA and CDR2 as FQGNSA. With V trimmed by 5 bases and J by 11 bases, 4 bases remained unmatched. The CDR3 sequence: CASSPGQGPIYF. The CDR3, as DNA: TGTGCCAGCAGCCCCGGACAGGGGCCCATATATTTT.

The table lists this clone with a few counts. This sequence joins TRBV19 and TRBJ2-5; D not certain. Between the trimmed V and J ends, which lost 5 bases and 5 bases, there was a span of 12 bases. This CDR3 spans 13 amino acids. Germline V CDR1 and CDR2: LNHDA, SQIVND (reference sequence). The CDR3 loop reads CASSERPRETQYF. In DNA form, the CDR3 reads TGTGCCAGTAGTGAGAGACCCCGGGAGACCCAGTACTTC. Drawing the rest from reference TRBV19 and TRBJ2-5, the complete variable domain is DGGITQSPKYLFRKEGQNVTLSCEQNLNHDAMYWYRQDPGQGLRLIYYSQIVNDFQKGDIAEGYSVSREKKESFPLTVTSAQKNPTAFYLCASSERPRETQYFGPGTRLLVL.

The genes are TRBV5-4 and TRBJ2-5; D is uncertain. The germline gives CDR1 SGHNT, CDR2 YYREEE (reference sequence). The CDR3 has 14 amino acids. V gave up 4 bases and J gave up 3 bases, with 13 bases separating them. CDR3 protein: CASSRRATEETQYF. CDR3 in DNA: TGTGCCAGCAGCCGAAGGGCCACCGAAGAGACCCAGTACTTC.

V usage is TRBV19 and J usage is TRBJ1-1; a possible D gene is TRBD1 (5 bases). V lost 4 bases and J lost 5, with 20 bases in between. Germline V gives CDR1 LNHDA, CDR2 SQIVND (reference sequence). The CDR3 runs to 16 residues. DNA for the CDR3: TGTGCCAGTAGTAACAAGGCCCGGGGCGGGCGAACTGAAGCTTTCTTT. Protein product: CASSNKARGGRTEAFF.

A single count supports this clone. V and J are TRBV28 and TRBJ2-7; tentatively, D is TRBD2 (6 bases). The CDR3 length is 14 residues. The V end lost 6 bases, the J end lost 5 bases, and 17 bases lay between the germline ends. Germline V CDR1 and CDR2: MDHEN, SYDVKM. CDR3 sequence: CASRLEGLSHEQYF. The CDR3 region has the DNA TGTGCCAGCAGACTGGAGGGGCTTTCCCACGAGCAGTACTTC.

In its sample, this clone was seen once. The genes are TRBV7-8 and TRBJ2-2, with D possibly being TRBD1 (6 bases). Germline-derived CDR1 and CDR2 are SGHVS and FQNEAQ. Trimming pared 3 bases from V and 6 bases from J, leaving 17 bases between. The CDR3 length is 16 residues. The CDR3, as DNA: TGTGCCAGCAGCTTTCACCCGGCAGGGGTGCCCGGGGAGCTGTTTTTT. Its translation is CASSFHPAGVPGELFF.

On this clone itself: No conserved phenylalanine or tryptophan ends this CDR3, so it is likely a read error. No DNA is shown, since the ends of the CDR3 on it are uncertain; the CDR3 is the one TCRdb lists. The chain has TRBV6-5 and TRBJ2-7; the table names TRBD2, a call not compared with the DNA. Termini included, the CDR3 measures 11 amino acids. The V gene's germline CDR1 is MNHEY and CDR2 SVGAGI. CDR3 amino acids: CASSRLWRWHL.

V gene TRBV19 combines with J gene TRBJ1-1; possibly TRBD1 for D (6 bases). Trimming shortened V by 6 bases and J by 4 bases, and 15 bases separated the two germline ends. CDR3 length equals 14 residues. In germline, CDR1 is LNHDA, CDR2 SQIVND (reference sequence). As DNA, the CDR3 is TGTGCCAGTAGCCCGGGACAAAGATCCACTGAAGCTTTCTTT. Its translation: CASSPGQRSTEAFF.